A selection of T cell receptor beta chains follows, all from one sample in a study of chemoradiotherapy in HPV16-positive cancers. Using immunoSEQ multiplex PCR, the repertoire was profiled, and TCRdb retains in-frame clones only, with some absent. This sample has about 68,000 clones, with around nine tenths found just once. Sequencing was performed on blood, taken from a patient who underwent chemoradiotherapy. These receptors came from a human donor with HPV-associated anogenital cancer. Both conserved end residues are part of each CDR3. Each record gives: D gene, J gene, V gene, clone size, CDR3 protein, CDR3 DNA. A D gene is named only where the DNA matches it firmly. Clone size is not always given. Where it is, it says once, few, many or a class for expanded clones.

.,TRBJ2-5,TRBV5-4,.,CASSFRYQETQYF,TGTGCCAGCAGCTTCCGGTACCAAGAGACCCAGTACTTC
TRBD1,TRBJ1-4,TRBV7-2,.,CASSRDRAQEKLFF,TGTGCCAGCAGCAGGGACAGGGCACAGGAAAAACTGTTTTTT
.,TRBJ2-3,TRBV5-4,.,CASSASARLSTDTQYF,TGTGCCAGCAGCGCGAGCGCGCGCCTCAGCACAGATACGCAGTATTTT
TRBD1,TRBJ1-3,TRBV6-5,.,CATQRQGGPGNTIYF,TGTGCCACCCAAAGGCAGGGGGGGCCTGGAAACACCATATATTTT
.,TRBJ1-5,TRBV28,.,CAIADSGSNQPQHF,TGTGCCATCGCGGACAGCGGCAGCAATCAGCCCCAGCATTTT
.,TRBJ1-1,TRBV30,.,CAWSTGSTEAFF,TGTGCCTGGAGTACAGGGAGTACTGAAGCTTTCTTT
.,TRBJ2-5,TRBV19,few,CASSIGGSGKETQYF,TGTGCCAGTAGTATAGGGGGGAGCGGTAAAGAGACCCAGTACTTC
.,TRBJ1-1,TRBV7-9,.,CASSLDMMNTEAFF,TGTGCCAGCAGCTTAGACATGATGAACACTGAAGCTTTCTTT
TRBD1,TRBJ1-5,TRBV6-5,.,CASSLGTGDQPQHF,TGTGCCAGCAGTTTAGGGACAGGGGATCAGCCCCAGCATTTT
.,TRBJ2-5,TRBV4-2,.,CASSQDYRSRGGETQYF,TGTGCCAGCAGCCAAGATTATCGTAGCCGAGGAGGGGAGACCCAGTACTTC
.,TRBJ1-1,TRBV6-1,.,CASSEASRRGAEAFF,TGTGCCAGCAGTGAAGCGTCGAGGCGGGGCGCTGAAGCTTTCTTT
.,TRBJ1-3,TRBV4-1,.,CASSRSRDASSGNTIYF,TGCGCCAGCAGCCGTTCCCGGGACGCGAGCTCTGGAAACACCATATATTTT
TRBD2,TRBJ2-3,TRBV27,.,CASSLSRTSEGGTDTQYF,TGTGCCAGCAGTTTATCGAGGACTAGCGAAGGTGGGACAGATACGCAGTATTTT
.,TRBJ2-1,TRBV30,.,CALKEQNTYNEQFF,TGTGCCCTCAAAGAGCAGAATACTTACAATGAGCAGTTCTTC
.,TRBJ2-1,TRBV1,.,CTSSQDPASRSYNEQFF,TGCACCAGCAGCCAAGATCCGGCTAGCAGGTCCTACAATGAGCAGTTCTTC
.,TRBJ1-1,TRBV5-1,.,CASSLEVGNTEAFF,TGCGCCAGCAGCTTGGAAGTCGGGAACACTGAAGCTTTCTTT
.,TRBJ2-7,TRBV7-9,.,CASSLSGAGEQYF,TGTGCCAGCAGCTTATCGGGGGCGGGCGAGCAGTACTTC
.,TRBJ1-2,TRBV5-6,.,CASSLQFDSCTF,TGTGCCAGCAGCTTGCAATTCGACAGCTGCACCTTC
.,TRBJ1-4,TRBV25-1,.,CASIEDSSNEKLFF,TGTGCCAGCATTGAGGACAGTAGTAATGAAAAACTGTTTTTT
.,TRBJ2-5,TRBV5-1,.,CASSFDLGAIQETQYF,TGCGCCAGCAGCTTTGACCTCGGAGCGATCCAAGAGACCCAGTACTTC
.,TRBJ2-7,TRBV4-1,.,CASSLQQGYEQYF,TGCGCCAGCAGCCTCCAACAGGGTTACGAGCAGTACTTC
TRBD1,TRBJ2-7,TRBV5-1,.,CASSFRDRSYEQYF,TGCGCCAGCAGCTTCCGGGACAGGTCCTACGAGCAGTACTTC
.,TRBJ1-2,TRBV20-1,.,CSTRDSYTF,TGCAGTACTCGGGACTCCTACACCTTC
.,TRBJ2-1,TRBV5-4,.,CASSVAPRGSNEQFF,TGTGCCAGCAGCGTCGCTCCTCGGGGCTCAAATGAGCAGTTCTTC
TRBD1,TRBJ2-5,TRBV6-5,.,CASSRDRAQETQYF,TGTGCCAGCAGTCGCGACAGGGCCCAAGAGACCCAGTACTTC
TRBD1,TRBJ1-2,TRBV11-3,.,CASSLERGLNYGYTF,TGTGCCAGCAGCTTAGAAAGGGGGCTTAACTATGGCTACACCTTC
.,TRBJ2-7,TRBV30,.,CAWSGSLYEQYF,TGTGCCTGGAGCGGGAGTCTCTACGAGCAGTACTTC
TRBD2,TRBJ2-7,TRBV27,.,CASSSWTSGSEQYF,TGTGCCAGCAGTTCGTGGACTAGTGGATCCGAGCAGTACTTC
.,TRBJ2-3,TRBV2,few,CASSRRQGTDTQYF,TGTGCCAGCAGCCGGAGACAGGGCACAGATACGCAGTATTTT
.,TRBJ1-5,TRBV6-6,.,CASSSQPYSNQPQHF,TGTGCCAGCAGTTCTCAGCCTTATAGCAATCAGCCCCAGCATTTT
TRBD2,TRBJ2-3,TRBV14,.,CASSQLLAGGNQDTQYF,TGTGCCAGCAGCCAACTCCTAGCGGGAGGGAATCAAGATACGCAGTATTTT
TRBD2,TRBJ2-3,TRBV6-4,few,CASSGQEGREGLTDTQYF,TGTGCCAGCAGTGGCCAAGAGGGGCGGGAGGGCCTCACAGATACGCAGTATTTT
.,TRBJ1-5,TRBV2,few,CASRSWSNQPQHF,TGTGCCAGCAGGAGTTGGAGCAATCAGCCCCAGCATTTT
TRBD1,TRBJ2-5,TRBV6-5,.,CASSRPGQGVETQYF,TGTGCCAGCAGTCGGCCGGGACAGGGGGTAGAGACCCAGTACTTC
.,TRBJ1-2,TRBV6-4,.,CASSDPWHGYTF,TGTGCCAGCAGTGACCCCTGGCATGGCTACACCTTC
.,TRBJ2-7,TRBV7-2,.,CASVGRSYEQYF,TGTGCCAGCGTCGGGAGAAGCTACGAGCAGTACTTC
TRBD1,TRBJ1-1,TRBV5-5,.,CASSALHRGPMNTEAFF,TGTGCCAGCAGCGCATTACACAGGGGTCCCATGAACACTGAAGCTTTCTTT
.,TRBJ1-5,TRBV18,.,CASSPLREGNQPQHF,TGTGCCAGCTCACCACTCAGGGAAGGCAATCAGCCCCAGCATTTT
TRBD2,TRBJ2-7,TRBV14,.,CASSQLPPGTSGQEQYF,TGTGCCAGCAGCCAACTACCACCCGGGACTAGCGGGCAGGAGCAGTACTTC
.,TRBJ2-2,TRBV5-6,.,CASSLAGGPGELFF,TGTGCCAGCAGCTTGGCCGGGGGACCCGGGGAGCTGTTTTTT
.,TRBJ2-7,TRBV14,.,CASSKQAGRQYF,TGTGCCAGCAGCAAGCAAGCGGGTCGGCAGTACTTC
TRBD1,TRBJ2-7,TRBV5-1,.,CASSPRDRGTYEQYF,TGCGCCAGCAGCCCCCGGGACAGGGGGACCTACGAGCAGTACTTC
.,TRBJ1-4,TRBV19,.,CASKDLSVKLFF,TGTGCCAGTAAGGATTTGAGTGTAAAACTGTTTTTT
TRBD1,TRBJ2-1,TRBV18,.,CASSPGTGSYNEQFF,TGTGCCAGCTCACCCGGGACAGGCTCCTACAATGAGCAGTTCTTC
TRBD1,TRBJ1-2,TRBV27,.,CASSSDRGQYGYTF,TGTGCCAGCAGTTCAGACAGGGGACAGTATGGCTACACCTTC
.,TRBJ2-3,TRBV14,.,CASSQRTWELGGTDTQYF,TGTGCCAGCAGCCAAAGGACGTGGGAGTTGGGGGGCACAGATACGCAGTATTTT
.,TRBJ1-1,TRBV27,.,CASSASWNTEAFF,TGTGCCAGCAGTGCCTCATGGAACACTGAAGCTTTCTTT
.,TRBJ1-6,TRBV9,once,CASSRVQGGDSPLHF,TGTGCCAGCAGCCGCGTACAGGGAGGGGATTCACCCCTCCACTTT
TRBD1,TRBJ1-1,TRBV7-9,.,CASINFPGQGTPEAFF,TGTGCCAGCATCAATTTCCCGGGACAGGGGACGCCTGAAGCTTTCTTT
TRBD1,TRBJ2-5,TRBV2,.,CASSRDRGSTQYF,TGTGCCAGCAGTCGGGACAGGGGTTCGACCCAGTACTTC
TRBD1,TRBJ2-1,TRBV10-3,.,CAISPQGANEQFF,TGTGCCATCAGTCCTCAGGGGGCCAATGAGCAGTTCTTC
TRBD1,TRBJ1-4,TRBV30,.,CAWSITGVWAEKLFF,TGTGCCTGGAGTATAACAGGGGTATGGGCTGAAAAACTGTTTTTT
.,TRBJ2-1,TRBV4-2,.,CASSQEDGPYNEQFF,TGTGCCAGCAGCCAAGAGGACGGCCCATACAATGAGCAGTTCTTC
TRBD1,TRBJ1-1,TRBV6-1,.,CASTRTGGKRTEAFF,TGTGCCAGCACCCGGACAGGGGGCAAGAGAACTGAAGCTTTCTTT
.,TRBJ1-2,TRBV5-1,.,CASSSEGNYGYTF,TGCGCCAGCAGCTCGGAGGGGAACTATGGCTACACCTTC
.,TRBJ2-1,TRBV10-3,.,CAISERGGKSYNEQFF,TGTGCCATCAGTGAGAGGGGCGGGAAGTCCTACAATGAGCAGTTCTTC
TRBD2,TRBJ2-5,TRBV5-4,.,CASSPGLAGDETQYF,TGTGCCAGCAGCCCTGGACTAGCGGGAGACGAGACCCAGTACTTC
.,TRBJ1-1,TRBV11-3,.,CASSLNGHKNTEAFF,TGTGCCAGCAGCTTAAATGGACACAAGAACACTGAAGCTTTCTTT
.,TRBJ2-3,TRBV9,.,CASSVGGWSTDTQYF,TGTGCCAGCAGCGTAGGTGGTTGGAGCACAGATACGCAGTATTTT
TRBD1,TRBJ2-1,TRBV7-9,.,CASNHRLGTGDNEQFF,TGTGCCAGCAATCACAGATTAGGGACAGGGGACAATGAGCAGTTCTTC